This is a list of T cell receptor beta chains from one sample in a study of blood T cell repertoires in COVID-19. Assay used: immunoSEQ multiplex PCR; TCRdb lists only in-frame clones, some missing. The sample shows about 250,000 clones, about four fifths of them seen only once. The sequenced sample consisted of peripheral blood. Receptors originate from a man older than 75 with acute or convalescent COVID-19. Each CDR3 is given with its conserved first and last residue. D genes are given only for firm matches. Not all rows give a size; the values are once, few, many and, for expanded clones, a class.

v_call	d_call	j_call	clone_size	cdr3_aa	cdr3_nt
TRBV5-1	.	TRBJ1-6	.	CASSLAGRRNSPLHF	TGCGCCAGCAGCTTAGCCGGGAGGAGGAATTCACCCCTCCACTTT
TRBV6-2/TRBV6-3	.	TRBJ2-1	.	CASSRLAEQFF	TGTGCCAGCAGCCGACTTGCTGAGCAGTTCTTC
TRBV7-9	.	TRBJ1-6	.	CAWGLEYNSPLHF	TGTGCCTGGGGGCTGGAATATAATTCACCCCTCCACTTT
TRBV19	TRBD2	TRBJ2-1	.	CASSIGTSGYNEQFF	TGTGCCAGTAGTATTGGGACTAGCGGGTACAATGAGCAGTTCTTC
TRBV28	TRBD1	TRBJ1-6	.	CASSSTGGAPYNSPLHF	TGTGCCAGCAGTTCCACAGGGGGCGCACCCTATAATTCACCCCTCCACTTT
TRBV23-1	.	TRBJ2-4	.	CASSQSNGKNIQYF	TGCGCCAGCAGTCAATCGAACGGGAAAAACATTCAGTACTTC
TRBV28	TRBD1	TRBJ2-1	.	CASSSGTGFSNEQFF	TGTGCCAGCAGTTCCGGGACAGGTTTTAGTAATGAGCAGTTCTTC
TRBV14	TRBD1	TRBJ2-7	.	CASSQGRGQGEQYF	TGTGCCAGCAGCCAAGGACGGGGACAGGGGGAGCAGTACTTC
TRBV24-1	TRBD1	TRBJ1-4	once	CATSDPSPGQGASNEKLFF	TGTGCCACCAGTGATCCCTCCCCGGGACAGGGGGCATCTAATGAAAAACTGTTTTTT
TRBV7-9	.	TRBJ2-3	.	CASSLERALHF	TGTGCCAGCAGCTTAGAACGCGCTCTTCATTTT
TRBV29-1	TRBD1	TRBJ2-4	.	CSVGAGGDKNIQYF	TGCAGCGTTGGGGCAGGGGGTGACAAAAACATTCAGTACTTC
TRBV3-1/TRBV3-2	.	TRBJ2-3	.	CASSQGRITTDTQYF	TGTGCCAGCAGCCAAGGGAGAATCACCACAGATACGCAGTATTTT
TRBV18	.	TRBJ1-6	once	CASSPKGGSPLHF	TGTGCCAGCTCACCAAAAGGGGGTTCACCCCTCCACTTT
TRBV11-2	.	TRBJ1-4	.	CASSLIISWEREEKLFF	TGTGCCAGCAGCTTAATAATTTCATGGGAGAGGGAGGAAAAACTGTTTTTT
TRBV3-1/TRBV3-2	TRBD1	TRBJ1-1	.	CASSPPQGARTEAFF	TGTGCCAGCAGCCCCCCCCAGGGGGCGCGCACTGAAGCTTTCTTT
TRBV5-1	.	TRBJ2-5	.	CASSLMASGFQETQYF	TGCGCCAGCAGCTTGATGGCCTCAGGGTTCCAAGAGACCCAGTACTTC
TRBV15	.	TRBJ2-5	few	CATSRDMGRKTQYF	TGTGCCACCAGCAGAGATATGGGGAGGAAGACCCAGTACTTC
TRBV6-5	.	TRBJ1-6	.	CASSYEGGNSPLHF	TGTGCCAGCAGTTACGAGGGGGGGAATTCACCCCTCCACTTT
TRBV6-6	TRBD1	TRBJ1-5	.	CASSYGQGVQPQHF	TGTGCCAGCAGTTACGGGCAGGGGGTCCAGCCCCAGCATTTT
TRBV9	.	TRBJ1-4	once	CASSPEPGSGNEKLFF	TGTGCCAGCAGCCCTGAGCCAGGGTCTGGTAATGAAAAACTGTTTTTT
TRBV7-9	TRBD1	TRBJ2-7	once	CASSLGGTGGFGEQYF	TGTGCCAGCAGCTTAGGCGGGACAGGGGGCTTTGGCGAGCAGTACTTC
TRBV7-9	TRBD1	TRBJ1-4	.	CASSPGGAHFPNEKLFF	TGTGCCAGCAGCCCAGGGGGCGCCCATTTTCCGAATGAAAAACTGTTTTTT